This TCR beta chain was obtained from a study of T cell repertoires in cytomegalovirus infection (dated by TCRdb to about 2019). General notes on the study: Because public TCR beta signatures pointed to carriage of CMV infection together with the matching HLA type, the HLA type of each donor mattered for the analysis. What the research found in general, with its limitations: In both this cohort and an independent approximately 400-donor cohort, the cumulative frequency of public TCR beta family members distinguished carriers of CMV infection plus the relevant HLA type. The ex vivo response was dominated by HLA-C-restricted CMV-specific TCR beta clonotypes, which also provided the single most frequent clonotype in two of eight donors.

According to the germline V gene, CDR1 reads SGHRS and CDR2 reads YFSETQ. The germline V end is reduced by 4 bases and the J end by 3 bases; junction bases left unmatched: 16. From the cysteine up to the phenylalanine, the CDR3 has a length of 19 residues. Of the read, only the CDR3 DNA is kept; its 57 bases are in frame from base 1. Instrument on record: Illumina HiSeq 1500. TCRdb passed the public sequencing reads through fastp at Q25 and MiXCR, retaining productive beta sequences. Rows with a matching CDR3 protein are joined into one entry that keeps the most common DNA and genes. Across this sample there are 150,000 to 200,000 distinct CDR3 sequences, with roughly 27% seen only once. The top ten clonotypes cover 31% of the sample. Details on this clonotype: Its antigen specificity is not known. No clone much larger than this one lies a single base away; base qualities are absent.

The receptor's source is a human donor in good health (CMV status not recorded). Some clones in this sample may be carry-over from other donors' samples. The sequenced sample was PBMCs. The rearrangement joined TRBV5-1 to TRBJ2-1; 10 nucleotides in the junction match TRBD1. CDR3 sequence: CASSVTRQGAAVVYNEQFF. The nucleotides are TGCGCCAGCAGCGTAACGCGACAGGGGGCTGCCGTCGTCTACAATGAGCAGTTCTTC.